This TCR beta chain was observed in a study of blood T cell repertoires in COVID-19. Background on the study: Symptom resolution, clearance, or two negative PCRs marked the recovered donors of Cohort 3. Sources were T cells, B-cell-depleted T cells, or PBMCs; the material itself was cDNA or gDNA. Acute and convalescent COVID-19 specimens originated in the United States, Italy and Spain.

The CDR3 is made up of 15 amino acids. The V gene's germline CDR1 is KGHSH and CDR2 LQKENI. Trimming removed 1 base from V and 5 bases from J, with 11 bases in between. Original methodology: Reference gene primers were amplified, and this amplification served to estimate nucleated cell counts. Only in-frame clones appear in the TCRdb table, and some are missing; sequencing was by immunoSEQ multiplex PCR. V, J and clone size were drawn from that table, and D and trimming were deduced from the DNA. Seen here are roughly 200,000 clones, roughly 86% observed once, and the top ten hold 20% to 25%. Source material: PBMCs or T cells enriched from blood (not recorded which). The V gene is TRBV18, the J gene TRBJ2-2; D might be TRBD1 (6 bases). This TCR derives from a woman in her thirties or forties in a cohort exposed to, infected with or recovered from COVID-19 (not recorded which). The CDR3 DNA reads TGTGCCAGCTCACCACGGACAGAGCCTACCGGGGAGCTGTTTTTT. It encodes CASSPRTEPTGELFF.